Listed below are T cell receptor beta chains from one sample, sequenced in a study of PD-1 blockade in classical Hodgkin lymphoma. Here immunoSEQ multiplex PCR was the method, and the copy in TCRdb shows in-frame clones only, minus some. The top ten clones hold about 14% of a sample with 50,000 or so clones, about 90% of them seen once. The sample was peripheral blood mononuclear cells (PBMCs), taken before the fourth cycle of nivolumab. The receptors shown here come from a human donor with classical Hodgkin lymphoma. Each CDR3 is given with its conserved first and last residue. The D gene is left open where the match is weak. The size of a clone is reported for some rows only, either as once, few or many, or as a class for expanded clones.

j_call	v_call	d_call	clone_size	cdr3_nt	cdr3_aa
TRBJ2-7	TRBV11-2	TRBD1	.	TGTGCCAGCAGCCCGGACAGGGGTCTCTCCTACGAGCAGTACTTC	CASSPDRGLSYEQYF
TRBJ2-3	TRBV4-2	.	.	TGTGCCAGCAGCCAAGTTGGGAGGCAGCTAGGGGATACGCAGTATTTT	CASSQVGRQLGDTQYF
TRBJ2-3	TRBV11-3	.	.	TGTGCCAGCAGCGGGGAATCGGATACGCAGTATTTT	CASSGESDTQYF
TRBJ2-7	TRBV5-4	.	.	TGTGCCAGCAGCTTGTATTGGAATTTAGACGAGCAGTACTTC	CASSLYWNLDEQYF
TRBJ2-7	TRBV14	.	.	TGTGCCAGCAGCCAAGACAGGGCCGCCTACGAGCAGTACTTC	CASSQDRAAYEQYF
TRBJ2-2	TRBV5-4	TRBD2	.	TGTGCCAGCAGCTTGGTAGCGGGCCGCACCGGGGAGCTGTTTTTT	CASSLVAGRTGELFF
TRBJ1-5	TRBV6-1	TRBD1	.	TGTGCCAGCAGTGAACTCTCCAGGGGGCTAAATCAGCCCCAGCATTTT	CASSELSRGLNQPQHF
TRBJ1-1	TRBV18	TRBD1	.	TGTGCCAGCTCACCCCGGACAGGAGGATCCACTGAAGCTTTCTTT	CASSPRTGGSTEAFF
TRBJ1-5	TRBV10-3	.	.	TGTGCCATCAGCGTAGATGGAAGCAATCAGCCCCAGCATTTT	CAISVDGSNQPQHF
TRBJ2-7	TRBV27	.	medium-sized	TGTGCCAGCAGTTTTACGTGGCAGCCCTACGAGCAGTACTTC	CASSFTWQPYEQYF
TRBJ2-5	TRBV6-5	TRBD2	.	TGTGCCAGCAGCCCCGGGGGGGAGACCCAGTACTTC	CASSPGGETQYF
TRBJ2-1	TRBV10-1	TRBD2	.	TGCGCCAGCAGTGAAGGGGTGACTAGCTATGAGCAGTTCTTC	CASSEGVTSYEQFF
TRBJ1-1	TRBV27	.	.	TGTGCCAGCAGTCCCCAACGATTGGGTGAAGCTTTCTTT	CASSPQRLGEAFF
TRBJ2-7	TRBV6-4	.	.	TGTGCCAGCAGTGTATCCGGCCGCCCGATCTCCGAGCAGTACTTC	CASSVSGRPISEQYF
TRBJ2-3	TRBV5-1	TRBD2	.	TGCGCCAGCAGGCGGGAGGGGGTCACAGATACGCAGTATTTT	CASRREGVTDTQYF
TRBJ2-7	TRBV19	.	once	TGTGCCAGTAGTATGACTTTTTCGGCCTACGAGCAGTACTTC	CASSMTFSAYEQYF
TRBJ2-7	TRBV2	.	few	TGTGCCAGCAGTGAGGCTCCCGCAGGGGGGTTTCAGTACTTC	CASSEAPAGGFQYF
TRBJ2-1	TRBV29-1	.	.	TGCAGCGGCGGACTACGGGAAGCCTACAATGAGCAGTTCTTC	CSGGLREAYNEQFF
TRBJ2-7	TRBV19	TRBD2	.	TGTGCCAGTAGTCGGACTAGCGCGGCGAGCTCCTACGAGCAGTACTTC	CASSRTSAASSYEQYF
TRBJ1-4	TRBV28	.	few	TGTGCCAGCAGTTTATGGAGGGGTAATGAAAAACTGTTTTTT	CASSLWRGNEKLFF
TRBJ2-5	TRBV25-1	TRBD2	.	TGTGCCAGCAGTGAATCTAGCGGGAGGGCCAGTGAGACCCAGTACTTC	CASSESSGRASETQYF
TRBJ2-3	TRBV5-4	TRBD2	.	TGTGCCAGCAGCTTGGCTAGCGGACTCACAGATACGCAGTATTTT	CASSLASGLTDTQYF
TRBJ2-5	TRBV10-3	TRBD1	.	TGTGCCATCAGTGAGGAAGGGACAGGGGGCGCGGGAAACTTC	CAISEEGTGGAGNF
TRBJ2-5	TRBV5-6	TRBD2	once	TGTGCCCGGGGGGGATCCGAAGGACAAGAGACCCAGTACTTC	CARGGSEGQETQYF